Listed below are T cell receptor beta chains from one sample, sequenced in a study of T cells in localized non-small cell lung cancer. Here immunoSEQ multiplex PCR was the method, and the copy in TCRdb shows in-frame clones only, minus some. This table has roughly 35,000 clones, about 90% appearing once. Sequenced here: peripheral blood, sampled before any cancer treatment. The receptors stem from a female donor over 55 with stage I lung adenocarcinoma. Both conserved end residues are part of each CDR3. The D gene is left open where the match is weak. Not every row has a clone size; where given, it reads once, few, many or a size class.

V gene	J gene	clone size	D gene	CDR3 DNA	CDR3 protein
TRBV2	TRBJ1-5	-	-	TGTGCCAGCAGTGAACCGGACTCGGCCCATCAGTCCCAGCATTTT	CASSEPDSAHQSQHF
TRBV7-9	TRBJ1-5	-	-	TGTGCCAGCAGCTTAGACTCCCAGCCCCAGCATTTT	CASSLDSQPQHF
TRBV9	TRBJ1-2	-	-	TGTGCCAGCAGCGGGGACTATGGCTACACCTTC	CASSGDYGYTF
TRBV11-3	TRBJ1-2	-	-	TGTGCCAGCAGCTTAGATCTATCGGGCCAGAATGGCTACACCTTC	CASSLDLSGQNGYTF
TRBV6-1	TRBJ1-5	-	-	TGTGCCAGCAGAGCAAATAGGGTTAGCAATCAGCCCCAGCATTTT	CASRANRVSNQPQHF
TRBV6-5	TRBJ2-7	few	-	TGTGCCAGCAGTTACAGGGGGAAGGGAGAGCAGTACTTC	CASSYRGKGEQYF
TRBV9	TRBJ2-1	-	-	TGTGCCAGCAGCGTCTTGATTTTAGGTCGGCAGTTCTTC	CASSVLILGRQFF
TRBV9	TRBJ2-3	-	-	TGTGCCAGCAGCGTCTCGGTCCACGACACAGATACGCAGTATTTT	CASSVSVHDTDTQYF
TRBV10-2	TRBJ1-1	-	-	TGCGCCAGCAGTGCCAGGGGTCGACCAATGAACACTGAAGCTTTCTTT	CASSARGRPMNTEAFF
TRBV28	TRBJ1-3	-	-	TGTGCCAGCAGTTTATTCTCTGGAAACACCATATATTTT	CASSLFSGNTIYF
TRBV28	TRBJ2-7	-	TRBD1	TGTGCCAGCAGTTTCCGGGACAGGGTAGACGAGCAGTACTTC	CASSFRDRVDEQYF
TRBV5-6	TRBJ2-1	-	TRBD1	TGTGCCAGCAGCTCTCCCAAGGGGACAGGGGTGGACAATGAGCAGTTCTTC	CASSSPKGTGVDNEQFF
TRBV11-2	TRBJ2-7	-	-	TGTGCCAGCTCATACCCCATTCACGAGCAGTACTTC	CASSYPIHEQYF
TRBV11-3	TRBJ2-2	-	-	TGTGCCAGCAGCCAGCTTAGGTCAAGCTTACCCGCCGGGGAGCTGTTTTTT	CASSQLRSSLPAGELFF
TRBV25-1	TRBJ1-2	-	-	TGTGCCAGCTCTATTTCAGAGAGCTATGGCTACACCTTC	CASSISESYGYTF
TRBV18	TRBJ2-1	-	TRBD1	TGTGCCAGCTCACCACCGGGACAGAGCTCCTACAATGAGCAGTTCTTC	CASSPPGQSSYNEQFF
TRBV27	TRBJ1-2	-	TRBD1	TGTGCCAGCAGTACGACAGGGTTGGGTGGCTACACCTTC	CASSTTGLGGYTF